This entry describes one T cell receptor (beta chain). Its antigen is as yet unknown. This entry is derived from a study of T cell responses to AZD1222 COVID-19 vaccine. The CDR3 is 16 residues long. The V end lost 0 bases, the J end lost 3 bases, and 11 bases lay between the germline ends. Germline V lookup: CDR1 LNHNV, CDR2 YYDKDF (reference sequence). Study-wide points: Donors in the cohort were predominantly white British and more often female, and clonal diversity was possibly underestimated. Among AZD1222 vaccinees, only six or seven were seropositive at baseline.

Sequenced by immunoSEQ multiplex PCR; TCRdb stores in-frame clones only, minus some. The sample shows tens of thousands of clones, over 75% of them seen only once. The chain joins TRBV15 to TRBJ1-4; D call uncertain. The material sequenced was peripheral blood, taken on day 0 of AZD1222 vaccination. The sequence derives from an adult in good health. The CDR3 DNA is TGTGCCACCAGCAGAGATCTGGGTTCGGCTAATGAAAAACTGTTTTTT. Encoded protein: CATSRDLGSANEKLFF.